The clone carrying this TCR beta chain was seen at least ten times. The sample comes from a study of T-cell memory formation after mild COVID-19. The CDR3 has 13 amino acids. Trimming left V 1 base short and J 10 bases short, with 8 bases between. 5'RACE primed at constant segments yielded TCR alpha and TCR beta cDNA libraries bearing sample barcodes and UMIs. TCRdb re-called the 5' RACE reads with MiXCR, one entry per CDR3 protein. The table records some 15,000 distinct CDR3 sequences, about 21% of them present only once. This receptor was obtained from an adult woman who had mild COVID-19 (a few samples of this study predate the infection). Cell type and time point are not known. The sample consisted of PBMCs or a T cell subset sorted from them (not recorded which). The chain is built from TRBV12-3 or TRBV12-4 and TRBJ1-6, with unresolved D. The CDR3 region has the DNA TGTGCCAGCAGTTTAGGGTTTTTGTCACCCCTCCACTTT. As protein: CASSLGFLSPLHF.